These T cell receptor beta chains were read from a single sample in a study of CD4 T cells in relation to SARS-CoV-2 and coronaviruses. Repertoires were generated with immunoSEQ multiplex PCR, while TCRdb's copy carries only in-frame clones and drops some. This table holds 65,000 or so clones, around 87% found once. Material for sequencing was memory CD4+ T cells from PBMCs. These receptors originate from a human donor in good health. The CDR3 runs from the conserved cysteine through the conserved F or W. D genes are given only for firm matches. The size entry is marked missing in some rows and otherwise reads once, few, many or a size class.

>TRBV7-2|TRBJ2-5|NA|NA
TGTGCCAGCAGCCTATTAGCGACCCAAGAGACCCAGTACTTC
CASSLLATQETQYF
>TRBV7-3|TRBJ2-7|TRBD2|NA
TGTGCCAGCAGCTTGGGACTAGCGGGGGACGAGCAGTACTTC
CASSLGLAGDEQYF
>TRBV5-4|TRBJ2-1|NA|once
TGTGCCAGCAGAACCCCTAGCCGCGATGAGCAGTTCTTC
CASRTPSRDEQFF
>TRBV6-1|TRBJ1-1|NA|NA
TGTGCCAGCAGTGAATTTAAAGCTTTCTTT
CASSEFKAFF
>TRBV5-1|TRBJ2-1|TRBD2|once
TGCGCCAGCAGCTTGGTACCACTAGCGGGAGTGGGTGAGCAGTTCTTC
CASSLVPLAGVGEQFF
>TRBV9|TRBJ2-1|NA|NA
TGTGCCAGCAGCGTCGAGGTGAGGGGGGGCACGGTCAATGAGCAGTTCTTC
CASSVEVRGGTVNEQFF
>TRBV19|TRBJ2-2|NA|NA
TGTGCCAGTAGTATGAAAACACATAATGTGATATTGAACACCGGGGAGCTGTTTTTT
CASSMKTHNVILNTGELFF
>TRBV5-1|TRBJ1-4|NA|NA
TGCGCCAGCAGCCGGCTCTCCCCCCTGGGGGATGAAAAACTGTTTTTT
CASSRLSPLGDEKLFF
>TRBV28|TRBJ1-2|NA|once
TGTGCCAGCAGTCTACCGGGGGGTGGCTATGGCTACACCTTC
CASSLPGGGYGYTF
>TRBV25-1|TRBJ1-1|NA|once
TGTGCCAGCATTTTAGGCCAGCCGAACACTGAAGCTTTCTTT
CASILGQPNTEAFF
>TRBV18|TRBJ1-3|NA|NA
TGTGCCAGCTCACCCGGTACCTCTGGAAACACCATATATTTT
CASSPGTSGNTIYF
>TRBV7-3|TRBJ2-5|TRBD2|NA
TGTGCCAGCAGCCGCAGCGGGGGGGCCTCAGAGACCCAGTACTTC
CASSRSGGASETQYF
>TRBV18|TRBJ2-3|NA|NA
TGTGCCAGCTCATCCCTCCGGGACAGGGTAGTCAGCGGGAGATCGGATACGCAGTATTTT
CASSSLRDRVVSGRSDTQYF
>TRBV18|TRBJ2-7|TRBD1|NA
TGTGCCAGCTCACCGGGACAGGGGTTCACCTACGAGCAGTACTTC
CASSPGQGFTYEQYF
>TRBV19|TRBJ2-7|TRBD1|NA
TGTGCCAGTTGGGACAGGGTGCCCTACGAGCAGTACTTC
CASWDRVPYEQYF
>TRBV7-9|TRBJ1-1|NA|NA
TGTGCCAGCAGCCCCGACAGCGGCTCCACTGAAGCTTTCTTT
CASSPDSGSTEAFF
>TRBV7-2|TRBJ2-1|NA|NA
TGTGCCAGCAGCTTAGCGGCGGCGAGCTACAATGAGCAGTTCTTC
CASSLAAASYNEQFF
>TRBV30|TRBJ2-1|TRBD2|NA
TGTGCCTGGAGTCTAGCGGGAGGGCCTAATGAGCAGTTCTTC
CAWSLAGGPNEQFF
>TRBV18|TRBJ2-1|NA|NA
TGTGCCAGCTCACCCGTGGGTGAGCAGTTCTTC
CASSPVGEQFF
>TRBV29-1|TRBJ2-3|TRBD1|once
TGCAGCGTTGAAGACAGGGGGCTCACAGATACGCAGTATTTT
CSVEDRGLTDTQYF
>TRBV2|TRBJ2-5|TRBD2|NA
TGTGCCAGCAGGGCCAGACTAGCGGGAGAGGAGACCCAGTACTTC
CASRARLAGEETQYF
>TRBV19|TRBJ2-1|TRBD2|once
TGTGCCAGTAGTCTCCCGGGACTAGGGTCCTACAATGAGCAGTTCTTC
CASSLPGLGSYNEQFF
>TRBV5-4|TRBJ2-7|NA|NA
TGTGCCAGCAGCGAACCAGCGGCTCCCTACGAGCAGTACTTC
CASSEPAAPYEQYF
>TRBV19|TRBJ2-5|TRBD1|NA
TGTGCCAGTAGGACGATTGACAGGGCGCAAGAGACCCAGTACTTC
CASRTIDRAQETQYF
>TRBV3-1/TRBV3-2|TRBJ1-2|NA|few
TGTGCCAGCAGTCAAACCGCGGATCCGGTGAATGGCTACACCTTC
CASSQTADPVNGYTF
>TRBV11-1|TRBJ2-2|TRBD1|NA
TGTGCCAGCAGCTTTACAGGGGGAAGGGGGCCCGGGGAGCTGTTTTTT
CASSFTGGRGPGELFF
>TRBV28|TRBJ2-7|NA|NA
TGTGCCAGCAGTTTGTATTGGGGGAACACCTACGAGCAGTACTTC
CASSLYWGNTYEQYF
>TRBV10-1|TRBJ2-3|TRBD1|NA
TGCGCCAGCAGTGAGTCTTGGACAGGGCCCCTCACAGATACGCAGTATTTT
CASSESWTGPLTDTQYF
>TRBV5-1|TRBJ2-3|NA|NA
TGCGCCAGCAGCTCGGACCCCCAGGGGAGGACAGATACGCAGTATTTT
CASSSDPQGRTDTQYF
>TRBV10-3|TRBJ1-5|NA|NA
TGTGCCATCAGACCGCAGGGCAATCAGCCCCAGCATTTT
CAIRPQGNQPQHF
>TRBV27|TRBJ2-5|NA|NA
TGTGCCAGCAGTTTAAAAGGGGGAGAGACCCAGTACTTC
CASSLKGGETQYF
>TRBV5-1|TRBJ2-3|TRBD1|NA
TGCGCCAGCAGCCGTTCATCACCGGGACAGATGACAGATACGCAGTATTTT
CASSRSSPGQMTDTQYF
>TRBV14|TRBJ1-3|NA|NA
TGTGCCAGCAGCCAAAGGCCTGCAGGGACTTTCTCTGGAAACACCATATATTTT
CASSQRPAGTFSGNTIYF
>TRBV15|TRBJ2-7|NA|NA
TGTGCCACCAGCAGAGGTTCCTACGAGCAGTACTTC
CATSRGSYEQYF
>TRBV5-6|TRBJ1-1|TRBD1|NA
TGTGCCAGCAGCCTGGACAGGGACACTGAAGCTTTCTTT
CASSLDRDTEAFF
>TRBV6-5|TRBJ1-1|NA|few
TGTGCCAGCAGCCCGTGGGGGGCCAACACTGAAGCTTTCTTT
CASSPWGANTEAFF
>TRBV18|TRBJ2-7|NA|NA
TGTGCCAGCTCACCGGTTCGGGCGAGCTCCTACGAGCAGTACTTC
CASSPVRASSYEQYF
>TRBV28|TRBJ1-2|NA|NA
TGTGCCAGCATCCCCGTGGAGCCCGGCTATGGCTACACCTTC
CASIPVEPGYGYTF
>TRBV24-1|TRBJ2-2|NA|few
TGTGCCACCAGTGCTCAGGGGTACACCGGGGAGCTGTTTTTT
CATSAQGYTGELFF
>TRBV5-1|TRBJ2-5|NA|NA
TGCGCCAGCAGCTTGGGTGGGACGAGGGAGACCCAGTACTTC
CASSLGGTRETQYF
>TRBV11-3|TRBJ1-1|NA|NA
TGTGCCAGCAGCTTTTCCGGGACGGGGAACACTGAAGCTTTCTTT
CASSFSGTGNTEAFF
>TRBV10-3|TRBJ1-5|NA|NA
TGTGCCATCAGTGCGCTTAGCAATCAGCCCCAGCATTTT
CAISALSNQPQHF